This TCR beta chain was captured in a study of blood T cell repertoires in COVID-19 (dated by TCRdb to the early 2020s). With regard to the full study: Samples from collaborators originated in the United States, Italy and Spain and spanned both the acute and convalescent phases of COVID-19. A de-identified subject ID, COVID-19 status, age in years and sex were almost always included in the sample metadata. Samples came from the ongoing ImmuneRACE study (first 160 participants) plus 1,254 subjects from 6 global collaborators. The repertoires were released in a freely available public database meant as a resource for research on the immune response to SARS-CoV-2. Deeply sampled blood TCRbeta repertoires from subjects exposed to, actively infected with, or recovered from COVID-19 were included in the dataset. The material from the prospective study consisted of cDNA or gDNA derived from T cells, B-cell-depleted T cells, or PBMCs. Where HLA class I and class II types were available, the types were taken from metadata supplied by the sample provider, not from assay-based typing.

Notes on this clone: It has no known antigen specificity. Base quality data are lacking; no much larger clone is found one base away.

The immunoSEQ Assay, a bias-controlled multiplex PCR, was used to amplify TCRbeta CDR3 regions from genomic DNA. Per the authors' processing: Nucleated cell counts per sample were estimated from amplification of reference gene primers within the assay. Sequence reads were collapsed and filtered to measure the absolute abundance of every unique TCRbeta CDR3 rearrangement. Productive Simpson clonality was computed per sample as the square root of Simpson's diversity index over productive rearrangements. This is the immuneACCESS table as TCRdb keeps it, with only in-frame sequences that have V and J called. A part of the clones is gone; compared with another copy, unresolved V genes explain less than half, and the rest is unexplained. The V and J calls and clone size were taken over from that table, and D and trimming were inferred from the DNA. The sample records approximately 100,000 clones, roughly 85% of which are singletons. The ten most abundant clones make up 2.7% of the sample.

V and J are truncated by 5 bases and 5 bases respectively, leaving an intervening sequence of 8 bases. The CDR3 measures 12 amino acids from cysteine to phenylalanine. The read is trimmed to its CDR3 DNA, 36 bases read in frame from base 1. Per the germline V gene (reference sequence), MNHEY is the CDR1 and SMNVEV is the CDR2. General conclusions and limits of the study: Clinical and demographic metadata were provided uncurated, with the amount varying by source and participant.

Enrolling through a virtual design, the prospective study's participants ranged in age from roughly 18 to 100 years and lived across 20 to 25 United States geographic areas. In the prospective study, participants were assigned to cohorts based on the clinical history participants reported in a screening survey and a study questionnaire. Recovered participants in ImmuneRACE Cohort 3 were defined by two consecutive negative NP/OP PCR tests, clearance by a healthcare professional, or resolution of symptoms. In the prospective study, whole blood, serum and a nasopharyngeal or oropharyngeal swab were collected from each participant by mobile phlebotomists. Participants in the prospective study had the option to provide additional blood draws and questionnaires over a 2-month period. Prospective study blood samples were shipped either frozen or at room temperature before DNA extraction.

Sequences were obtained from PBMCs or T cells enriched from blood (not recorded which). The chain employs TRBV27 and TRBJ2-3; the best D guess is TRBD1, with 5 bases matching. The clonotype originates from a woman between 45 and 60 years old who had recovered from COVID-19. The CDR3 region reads CASSLQGDTQYF. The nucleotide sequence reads TGTGCCAGCAGTCTCCAGGGAGATACGCAGTATTTT.